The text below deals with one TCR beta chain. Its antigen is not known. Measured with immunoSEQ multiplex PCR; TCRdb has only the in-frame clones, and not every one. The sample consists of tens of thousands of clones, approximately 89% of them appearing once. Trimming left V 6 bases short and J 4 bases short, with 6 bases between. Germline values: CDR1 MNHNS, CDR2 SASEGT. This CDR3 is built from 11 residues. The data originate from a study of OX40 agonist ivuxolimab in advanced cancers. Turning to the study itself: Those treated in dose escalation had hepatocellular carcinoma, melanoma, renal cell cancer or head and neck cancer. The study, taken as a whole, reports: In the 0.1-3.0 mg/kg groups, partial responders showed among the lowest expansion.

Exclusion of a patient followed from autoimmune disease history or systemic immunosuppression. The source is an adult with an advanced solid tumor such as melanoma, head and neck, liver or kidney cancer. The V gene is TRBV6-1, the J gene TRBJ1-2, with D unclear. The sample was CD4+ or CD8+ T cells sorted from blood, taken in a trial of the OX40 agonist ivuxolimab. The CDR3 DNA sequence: TGTGCCAGCAGCAACTCCTATGGCTACACCTTC. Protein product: CASSNSYGYTF.